This TCR beta chain came from a study of OX40 agonist ivuxolimab in advanced cancers. Study details: All patients had ivuxolimab intravenously every 2 weeks at 0.01 to 10 mg/kg. Subjects had a mean age of roughly 60 years, with a range of 23 to 79; just over 80% were male.

Autoimmune disease history or systemic immunosuppression excluded patients. Peripheral blood came from all dose cohorts at three timepoints. Produced via immunoSEQ multiplex PCR; TCRdb's table is partial and in-frame only. The table lists 45,000 to 65,000 clones, roughly 90% of them singletons, with over 6% in the top ten. Germline CDR1 and CDR2: MNHEY and SMNVEV (reference sequence). The CDR3 runs to 15 residues. Trimming at V came to 1 base and at J to 10 bases, leaving 5 bases not matched to a gene. The gene calls are TRBV27 and TRBJ1-6, with 9 positions matching TRBD1. The receptor's source is an adult with an advanced solid tumor such as melanoma, head and neck, liver or kidney cancer. The material sequenced was CD4+ or CD8+ T cells sorted from blood, taken in a trial of the OX40 agonist ivuxolimab. The CDR3 DNA follows: TGTGCCAGCAGTTTATGGGACAGGGAGGCGTCACCCCTCCACTTT. Translation gives CASSLWDREASPLHF.